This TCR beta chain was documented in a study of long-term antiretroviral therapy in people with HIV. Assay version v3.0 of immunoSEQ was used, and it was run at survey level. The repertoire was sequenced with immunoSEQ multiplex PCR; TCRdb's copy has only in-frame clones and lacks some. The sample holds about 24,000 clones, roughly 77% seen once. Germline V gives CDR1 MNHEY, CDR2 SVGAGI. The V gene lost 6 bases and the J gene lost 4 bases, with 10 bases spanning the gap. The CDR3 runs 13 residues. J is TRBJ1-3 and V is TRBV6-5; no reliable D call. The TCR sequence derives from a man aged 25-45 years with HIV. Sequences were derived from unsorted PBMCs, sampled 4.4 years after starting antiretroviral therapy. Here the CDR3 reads CASRPLTGNTIYF. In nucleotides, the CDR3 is TGTGCCAGCAGACCACTCACCGGAAACACCATATATTTT.